This record covers a single TCR beta chain. This may stem from a read error, because a much larger clone lies one nucleotide away. The data were taken from a study of T-cell reconstitution after alpha-beta-depleted transplantation in children. V was clipped by 2 bases and J by 4 bases, with 20 bases between them. Germline loops: CDR1 SGHVS, CDR2 FNYEAQ. The CDR3 is 17 residues long. A library of TCRbeta sequences, prepared with unique molecular identifiers, was generated. MiXCR, run by TCRdb on the PCR reads, gives a single entry per CDR3 protein. The sample has about 280,000 distinct CDR3 sequences, approximately 10% seen once.

This specimen consisted of peripheral blood, obtained 180 days after TCRalphabeta/CD19-depleted stem cell transplant. The TCR was taken from a male patient between 2 and 15 years old who had a stem cell transplant for chronic granulomatous disease, so the T cells may come from the graft donor. The V and J genes are TRBV7-6 and TRBJ1-1, with D maybe TRBD1 (6 bases). The CDR3: CASSLNIGGGLGTEAFF. DNA of the CDR3: TGTGCCAGCAGCTTAAATATTGGTGGGGGGCTGGGCACTGAAGCTTTCTTT.